This T cell receptor (beta chain) was observed in a study of blood T cells in healthy people across ages. Primers used in a second PCR of about 6 to 11 cycles were a sample-barcoded 5' primer and a J-beta primer mix. Each CDR3 protein is one row after TCRdb ran MiXCR on the 5' RACE reads. The table lists hundreds of thousands of distinct CDR3 sequences, about 21% of them singletons. This CDR3 region has 17 residues. Study conclusions and caveats: Per million T cells, TCR beta diversity dropped about linearly as age rose.

This clonotype was observed a few times. Its target is not known. Whenever a sample was processed, at least 7 million PBMCs were isolated. Total RNA was isolated from each sample in quantities of at least 6 micrograms. This chain joins TRBV21-1 and TRBJ2-5; TRBD1, the table's D call, lacks a check against the DNA. TRBV21-1 is a recognized pseudogene. This clonotype was obtained from a man in his 70s in good health. Specimen: blood. CDR3 nucleotide sequence: TGTGCCAGCAGCAAAGAGGTCTTAGGGGCGTACCAAGAGACCCAGTACTTC. Residues: CASSKEVLGAYQETQYF.